The sequence of this T cell receptor beta chain was determined in a study of cytomegalovirus exposure and HLA in healthy donors. For the study at large: There were roughly 120 million unique TCR beta sequences, drawn from 200 million or so T cells, in an earlier analysis. Study findings and constraints: A later analysis by the authors found several of the most significant clusters apparently linked to common viral pathogens. Productive status was seen about 87% or about 30% of the time for most TCR beta V segments in an earlier analysis.

Concerning this clone itself: Its antigen is as yet unknown.

Trimming cost V 3 bases and J 0 bases; bases outside gene matches: 6. This CDR3 spans 16 amino acids. Germline CDR1 and CDR2: SGHTA and FQGTGA. Both 60 Vbeta primers and 13 Jbeta primers went into the PCR. Data came from immunoSEQ multiplex PCR; TCRdb stores just in-frame clones and leaves some out. Counted here are 150,000 to 200,000 clones, roughly four fifths occurring once; the ten biggest clones make up approximately 1.5%. The rearrangement links TRBV7-3 to TRBJ2-3, with TRBD2 matching over 7 bases. This TCR derives from a middle-aged man in good health and CMV-seronegative. Input material: PBMCs. CDR3 loop: CASSFKSGASTDTQYF. In DNA, the CDR3 is TGTGCCAGCAGCTTTAAAAGCGGGGCGAGCACAGATACGCAGTATTTT.